The 2 T cell receptor beta chains given below trace back to one sample, sequenced in a study of blood T cell repertoires in COVID-19. Clones were sequenced by immunoSEQ multiplex PCR, and TCRdb holds only the in-frame ones, with some missing. The table has 250,000 or so clones, approximately 86% seen once. The sequenced sample consisted of peripheral blood. The receptors were sampled from a man aged 30 to 39 with active or convalescent COVID-19.

The CDR3 protein is CASSQVAGLDTIYF. DNA for the CDR3: TGTGCCAGCAGCCAAGTGGCAGGGTTGGACACCATATATTTT. The chain has TRBV3-1 (or the pseudogene TRBV3-2) and TRBJ1-3; the D gene is possibly TRBD1 (5 bases). This CDR3 has 14 amino acids. Germline V CDR1 and CDR2: LGHDT, YNNKEL (reference sequence). V was pared by 1 base and J by 8 bases, with 12 bases between.

This chain links TRBV5-8 with TRBJ1-3, with D possibly TRBD1 on 5 matching bases. This CDR3 region has 14 residues. Germline V lookup: CDR1 SGHTS, CDR2 YDEGEE. V was trimmed by 2 bases and J by 2 bases, leaving 8 bases between them. Here the CDR3 DNA reads TGTGCCAGCAGCTTTCCAGGGACTGGAAACACCATATATTTT. Encoded protein: CASSFPGTGNTIYF.